The next 8 T cell receptor beta chains were all read from a single sample in a study of T cell responses to AZD1222 COVID-19 vaccine. Sequenced by immunoSEQ multiplex PCR; TCRdb stores in-frame clones only, minus some. This sample has 100,000 to 150,000 clones; 85% to 90% occur once, and the top ten carry around 7.7%. The source was peripheral blood, collected on day 0 of AZD1222 vaccination. All receptors derive from an adult in good health.

The chain carries TRBV18 and TRBJ2-2; D is ambiguous. Germline V gene sequence: CDR1 KGHSH, CDR2 LQKENI. The CDR3 consists of 16 residues. V shed 0 bases and J shed 8 bases, with 16 bases lying between them. The CDR3 protein is CASSPPSASQAGELFF. In DNA form, the CDR3 reads TGTGCCAGCTCACCACCGAGCGCCTCTCAAGCGGGGGAGCTGTTTTTT.

This clone was observed a single time. The rearrangement joins TRBV28 to TRBJ1-2; a weak D match, TRBD1 (5 bases). The germline V gene has CDR1 MDHEN and CDR2 SYDVKM. Between the trimmed V and J ends, which lost 5 bases and 4 bases, there was a span of 20 bases. The CDR3 is 16 amino acids. The CDR3 bases are TGTGCCAGCAGTCCGCCGGGGGGGGTAGATGGCTATGGCTACACCTTC. This gives the protein CASSPPGGVDGYGYTF.

This rearrangement joins TRBV2 to TRBJ2-3; D is tentatively TRBD1 or TRBD2 (6 bases each). V shed 8 bases and J shed 6 bases, with 18 bases lying between them. This CDR3 spans 14 amino acids. Germline V CDR1 and CDR2: SNHLY, FYNNEI. CDR3 residues: CASCLGGLTDTQYF. CDR3 DNA: TGTGCCAGCTGTCTGGGGGGCCTGACCGATACGCAGTATTTT.

The chain uses TRBV30 and TRBJ1-4; 7 bases align to TRBD1. This CDR3 comprises 14 residues. Trimming took 3 bases from V and 5 from J; bases not matched to a gene: 6. Germline V gene data show CDR1 as GTSNPN and CDR2 as SVGIG (reference sequence). The CDR3 region is CAWRATGMNEKLFF. The CDR3 DNA reads TGTGCCTGGAGGGCGACAGGGATGAATGAAAAACTGTTTTTT.

This chain uses TRBV2 with TRBJ2-5, with D possibly matching TRBD2 (6 bases). This CDR3 has 14 amino acids. Germline CDR1 reads SNHLY; CDR2 reads FYNNEI. V lost 1 base, J lost 9 bases, and 15 bases lay in between. The CDR3 reads CASSEGGDPGPQYF. The DNA for the CDR3 is TGTGCCAGCAGTGAAGGCGGGGACCCCGGGCCCCAGTACTTC.

The chain uses TRBV29-1 and TRBJ2-5; D tentatively fits TRBD1 or TRBD2 (6 bases each). The V gene lost 6 bases and the J gene lost 1 base, with 24 bases spanning the gap. Per germline, CDR1 SQVTM and CDR2 ANQGSEA. This CDR3 is built from 17 residues. DNA of the CDR3: TGCAGCGTCCTGAGGGGGACCTCAGGAGGGGCCCAAGAGACCCAGTACTTC. Amino acids: CSVLRGTSGGAQETQYF.

The chain joins TRBV27 to TRBJ2-7; D gene uncertain. Deletions cut 6 bases from V and 2 bases from J, with 14 bases between. The germline CDR1 and CDR2 sequences are MNHEY and SMNVEV (reference sequence). CDR3 length: 14 residues. In DNA form, the CDR3 reads TGTGCCAGCAGCTACGCGCGAGCTCCCTACGAGCAGTACTTC. It is translated as CASSYARAPYEQYF.

This chain connects TRBV18 to TRBJ1-6; TRBD1 might be the D (5 bases). V lost 3 bases and J lost 7, with 13 bases in between. This CDR3 has 15 residues. CDR1 and CDR2 (germline): KGHSH, LQKENI. CDR3 protein: CASSPPGRGNSPLHF. CDR3 DNA: TGTGCCAGCTCACCGCCAGGGCGCGGGAATTCACCCCTCCACTTT.